The rows below give T cell receptor beta chains drawn from one sample of a study of cytomegalovirus exposure and HLA in healthy donors. TCRdb's copy holds only in-frame clones and misses some; the assay was immunoSEQ multiplex PCR. The sample consists of some 170,000 clones, nearly 80% of them appearing once. The sample comprised PBMCs. These TCRs come from a middle-aged man in good health and CMV-seropositive. Both conserved end residues are part of each CDR3. The D gene is left open where the match is weak. Where a row states a size, it is once, few, many or the class of an expanded clone; other rows omit it.

>TRBJ2-3|TRBD2|-|TRBV15
TGTGCCACCAGCGCCAGAGGGGGCCTAGCGGGAGGGCTGGATACGCAGTATTTT
CATSARGGLAGGLDTQYF
>TRBJ2-1|-|-|TRBV11-3
TGTGCCAGCAGCTTACTGGGGGGGGCCATCTACAATGAGCAGTTCTTC
CASSLLGGAIYNEQFF
>TRBJ2-3|-|-|TRBV9
TGTGCCAGCAGCAGGGCTAGCGTACCAGATACGCAGTATTTT
CASSRASVPDTQYF
>TRBJ1-3|-|-|TRBV5-1
TGCGCCAGCAGCTTGGACAGTCAACGAAACACCATATATTTT
CASSLDSQRNTIYF
>TRBJ2-3|-|-|TRBV6-5
TGTGCCAGCAGTTACGCGCGGGGCACAGATACGCAGTATTTT
CASSYARGTDTQYF
>TRBJ2-1|TRBD2|-|TRBV18
TGTGCCAGCTCATCGTCCGGGACTAGTCATGAGCAGTTCTTC
CASSSSGTSHEQFF
>TRBJ2-7|TRBD1|-|TRBV18
TGTGCCAGCTCACTCGTCGCGGACAGGGGTCACGAGCAGTACTTC
CASSLVADRGHEQYF
>TRBJ2-3|TRBD2|-|TRBV9
TGTGCCAGCAGCGTAGCGGCGGGAGTCGCAGATACGCAGTATTTT
CASSVAAGVADTQYF
>TRBJ1-1|TRBD1|few|TRBV5-4
TGTGCCAGCAGCCGTCCCGGGACAGGGGGAGAAACTGAAGCTTTCTTT
CASSRPGTGGETEAFF
>TRBJ1-5|-|few|TRBV5-1
TGCGCCAGCAGCTTGGGACAGAATCAGCCCCAGCATTTT
CASSLGQNQPQHF
>TRBJ1-1|-|-|TRBV10-1
TGCGCCAGCAGTGCAGGGAGGGACACTGAAGCTTTCTTT
CASSAGRDTEAFF
>TRBJ2-7|TRBD2|-|TRBV18
TGTGCCAGCTCACCACCCGGGACTAGCGGGAGGGCCGGAAGGTTCTACGAGCAGTACTTC
CASSPPGTSGRAGRFYEQYF
>TRBJ2-5|TRBD2|-|TRBV5-1
TGCGCCAGCAGCTCGGTTAGCGGGAGGGGCGAGACCCAGTACTTC
CASSSVSGRGETQYF
>TRBJ1-2|TRBD1|-|TRBV5-6
TGTGCCAGCAGCTTGGCGTCGGGGATCGAGACAGGGGGCAGCTATGGCTACACCTTC
CASSLASGIETGGSYGYTF
>TRBJ2-5|-|-|TRBV5-1
TGCGCCAGCAGCCCGGAGGGGCAGCCCCAAGAGACCCAGTACTTC
CASSPEGQPQETQYF
>TRBJ2-5|-|-|TRBV20-1
TGCAGTGCTAGAGATCCCCCTGCGCAGTACTTC
CSARDPPAQYF
>TRBJ2-7|-|-|TRBV7-9
TGTGCCAGCAGCTTAGGGGGAGGAATCTCCTACGAGCAGTACTTC
CASSLGGGISYEQYF
>TRBJ2-3|-|-|TRBV2
TGTGCCAGCAGTGAATGGCCCCCAGGGTCAGATACGCAGTATTTT
CASSEWPPGSDTQYF
>TRBJ2-6|-|-|TRBV5-6
TGTGCCAGCAGCTTCAAGGGGACTGGGGCCAACGTCCTGACTTTC
CASSFKGTGANVLTF
>TRBJ2-5|TRBD1|-|TRBV5-4
TGTGCCAGCACCAGAGGACAGGGCGAGACCCAGTACTTC
CASTRGQGETQYF
>TRBJ1-4|-|-|TRBV11-2
TGTGCCAGCAGCTCAGGACGGGGGGCTGGTAATGAAAAACTGTTTTTT
CASSSGRGAGNEKLFF
>TRBJ1-1|-|-|TRBV7-9
TGTGCCAGCAGCTTAGAACAGAACACTGAAGCTTTCTTT
CASSLEQNTEAFF
>TRBJ2-1|-|few|TRBV5-1
TGCGCCAGCAGCTTGGGCCTGCGTAATGAGCAGTTCTTC
CASSLGLRNEQFF
>TRBJ2-7|-|few|TRBV6-1
TGTGCCAGCAGTGAGACAGCCTACGAGCAGTACTTC
CASSETAYEQYF
>TRBJ2-6|-|-|TRBV18
TGTGCCAGCTCCCGGGGTACCGGGGCCAACGTCCTGACTTTC
CASSRGTGANVLTF
>TRBJ1-2|-|few|TRBV6-5
TGTGCCAGCAGAACCGCGGACTTGTATGGCTACACCTTC
CASRTADLYGYTF
>TRBJ1-5|-|once|TRBV2
TGTGCCAGCAGGGAGGGCTCTGTCCCCAGGGCCCAGCATTTT
CASREGSVPRAQHF
>TRBJ2-1|TRBD2|once|TRBV19
TGTGCCAGTAGTATGCTAGCGGGAGGGAGGGGTGAGCAGTTCTTC
CASSMLAGGRGEQFF
>TRBJ1-3|TRBD1|once|TRBV5-6
TGTGCCAGCAGCGGACAGGGGGGTGGAAACACCATATATTTT
CASSGQGGGNTIYF
>TRBJ1-2|TRBD1|-|TRBV2
TGTGCCAGCTCTTCCGGGACAGACTATGGCTACACCTTC
CASSSGTDYGYTF
>TRBJ1-1|-|-|TRBV19
TGTGCCAGTACGTGGAGGGGCCGGAACACTGAAGCTTTCTTT
CASTWRGRNTEAFF
>TRBJ2-3|TRBD2|-|TRBV7-9
TGTGCCAGCAGCTTAGCCGATAGCGGGGGAGGCACAGATACGCAGTATTTT
CASSLADSGGGTDTQYF
>TRBJ2-2|TRBD1|-|TRBV19
TGTGCCAGTAGGGGACAGGGGGACACCGGGGAGCTGTTTTTT
CASRGQGDTGELFF
>TRBJ2-3|TRBD1|-|TRBV6-1
TGTGCCAGCAAGACAGGGAGAAGCACAGATACGCAGTATTTT
CASKTGRSTDTQYF
>TRBJ2-7|-|-|TRBV28
TGTGCCAGCAGTTCCGGGTTTCGGGGGTCTATCGAGCAGTACTTC
CASSSGFRGSIEQYF
>TRBJ2-2|TRBD1|-|TRBV30
TGTGCCCTACAGGGGGCGGCCAACACCGGGGAGCTGTTTTTT
CALQGAANTGELFF
>TRBJ2-7|-|-|TRBV11-2
TGTGCCAGCAGCCAGCGCGGGGTACTCTACGAGCAGTACTTC
CASSQRGVLYEQYF
>TRBJ1-6|TRBD1|few|TRBV5-4
TGTGCCAGCAGCTGGGGGACAGGGAATAATTCACCCCTCCACTTT
CASSWGTGNNSPLHF
>TRBJ1-2|-|-|TRBV4-1
TGCGCCAGCAGCCCTACAGAGAATGCTGGCTACACCTTC
CASSPTENAGYTF
>TRBJ1-5|-|-|TRBV28
TGTGCCAGCAGTGGGAGGGATAGCAATCAGCCCCAGCATTTT
CASSGRDSNQPQHF
>TRBJ2-7|-|-|TRBV19
TGTGCCAGTAGCAAAACAGGGTTCCACGAGCAGTACTTC
CASSKTGFHEQYF
>TRBJ2-7|-|-|TRBV27
TGTGCCACCGGTTCGATTGGGGGGTCCCACGAGCAGTACTTC
CATGSIGGSHEQYF
>TRBJ2-7|-|once|TRBV4-1
TGCGCCAGCAGCCATAAAGGAGCAGCCGAGCAGTACTTC
CASSHKGAAEQYF
>TRBJ1-2|-|-|TRBV19
TGTGCCAGTAGTATCCCGAACAGGGCTTATGGCTACACCTTC
CASSIPNRAYGYTF
>TRBJ2-7|-|-|TRBV6-6
TGTGCCAGTGGGCCGGGACAATTCTACGAGCAGTACTTC
CASGPGQFYEQYF
>TRBJ2-7|TRBD2|-|TRBV19
TGTGCCAGTAGCCGCAGAGGGACTAGCGTGCGGGAGCAGTACTTC
CASSRRGTSVREQYF
>TRBJ2-1|TRBD2|-|TRBV7-3
TGTGCCAGCAGCCCGGGACTAACAAATGAGCAGTTCTTC
CASSPGLTNEQFF
>TRBJ2-4|TRBD2|-|TRBV29-1
TGCAGCGTTGAAGGGTCGGGGGGAATAGGCAAAAACATTCAGTACTTC
CSVEGSGGIGKNIQYF
>TRBJ2-1|TRBD2|-|TRBV6-6
TGTGCCAGCAGTTACTCGGCGGCTAGCGGGAGTAATGAGCAGTTCTTC
CASSYSAASGSNEQFF
>TRBJ1-4|-|-|TRBV29-1
TGCAGCGTAGAGATCGGGAGTAATGAAAAACTGTTTTTT
CSVEIGSNEKLFF
>TRBJ2-5|-|-|TRBV5-1
TGCGCCAGCAGCTCTACCGGCCGGGGAGAGGAAGAGACCCAGTACTTC
CASSSTGRGEEETQYF
>TRBJ2-7|TRBD2|once|TRBV5-4
TGTGCCAGCAGCCCCTCTAGCGGGAGGACCTACGAGCAGTACTTC
CASSPSSGRTYEQYF
>TRBJ1-5|-|once|TRBV28
TGTGCCAGCAGTCCTCAGTCGAGCAATCAGCCCCAGCATTTT
CASSPQSSNQPQHF